A selection of T cell receptor beta chains follows, all from one sample in a study of shared clonotypes between healthy human individuals. Using immunoSEQ multiplex PCR, the repertoire was profiled, and TCRdb retains in-frame clones only, with some absent. The table lists 1.4 million to 1.5 million clones, roughly 96% of them singletons. The sequenced sample consisted of naive CD4+ T cells sorted from blood. These receptors all come from a young man in good health. The CDR3 runs from the conserved cysteine through the conserved F or W.

J,V,length,CDR3
TRBJ2-7,TRBV27,14,CASASLLPSYEQYF
TRBJ1-4,TRBV9,15,CASSVEGGRSEKLFF
TRBJ2-3,TRBV25-1,14,CASSGPLLGDTQYF
TRBJ2-1,TRBV18,11,CASSTSWEQFF
TRBJ1-4,TRBV5-1,15,CASSSSPLPPNALFF
TRBJ2-7,TRBV6-9,15,CASSYDRDGASEQYF
TRBJ1-2,TRBV6-5,13,CATRGPSVSGYTF
TRBJ2-2,TRBV7-3,15,CASSLGLAGSGELFF
TRBJ2-1,TRBV7-9,18,CASSLAGLATINNNEQFF
TRBJ2-7,TRBV30,17,CAWASGGLAGGGNEQYF
TRBJ2-7,TRBV30,15,CAWSVGGSGSYEQYF
TRBJ2-1,TRBV13,15,CASSFPTRTVNEQFF
TRBJ2-2,TRBV5-1,15,CASSPRQADTGELFF
TRBJ2-1,TRBV4-1,14,CASSRLAGIHEQFF
TRBJ2-1,TRBV27,15,CASSFGSGSVNEQFF
TRBJ1-4,TRBV5-1,16,CASKIRPGRPNEKLFF
TRBJ1-3,TRBV5-1,16,CASSFWGQGTGNTIYF
TRBJ2-5,TRBV11-2,15,CASSPTGQIGETQYF
TRBJ2-7,TRBV28,16,CASSPHSGGGAYEQYF
TRBJ2-5,TRBV28,17,CASSLPGLAGGEETQYF
TRBJ1-2,TRBV28,12,CASSTGGHGYTF
TRBJ2-1,TRBV6-5,16,CASRSDGGSGYNEQFF
TRBJ2-7,TRBV7-2,14,CASSLDRGSYEQYF
TRBJ1-3,TRBV4-1,15,CASSQGAGTGNTIYF
TRBJ2-1,TRBV11-2,18,CASSLRGGTAASYNEQFF
TRBJ2-3,TRBV18,14,CASSPPASRDTQYF
TRBJ1-1,TRBV29-1,14,CSVEGGGVNTEAFF
TRBJ2-3,TRBV9,14,CASSVGRVGDTQYF
TRBJ2-6,TRBV5-1,15,CASRLGGLGANVLTF
TRBJ2-5,TRBV6-5,15,CASSPGTARGETQYF
TRBJ2-7,TRBV5-1,13,CASSPISSYEQYF
TRBJ2-1,TRBV5-1,16,CASSLGTGQILREQFF
TRBJ2-5,TRBV2,13,CASSEGLWETQYF
TRBJ2-3,TRBV10-1,18,CASRVSGRPPQSSDTQYF
TRBJ2-7,TRBV11-2,14,CASSLVGPGGEQYF
TRBJ2-7,TRBV6-5,13,CASSPRQGYEQYF
TRBJ1-2,TRBV7-9,13,CASALAGATGYTF
TRBJ2-1,TRBV10-1,14,CASSSGPPYNEQFF
TRBJ2-7,TRBV2,15,CASSEGGQGGYEQYF
TRBJ2-7,TRBV30,13,CAWRGPQPYEQYF
TRBJ2-3,TRBV12-5,18,CASGLGQGDGWSTDTQYF
TRBJ1-4,TRBV7-6,16,CASSFAGAATNEKLFF
TRBJ1-5,TRBV6-1,15,CASSGSGHMDQPQHF
TRBJ2-7,TRBV5-4,16,CASSRSTGTSSYEQYF
TRBJ1-1,TRBV7-8,17,CASSRFDRGLVGTEAFF
TRBJ2-7,TRBV10-3,15,CAISEYGPSSYEQYF
TRBJ2-7,TRBV28,16,CASSPRGQVHPYEQYF
TRBJ2-1,TRBV7-2,16,CASSLVGTRPYNEQFF
TRBJ1-3,TRBV18,15,CASSRQGQAGNTIYF
TRBJ1-1,TRBV2,15,CASSEPAGEGSEAFF
TRBJ2-1,TRBV5-5,15,CASSRTSGSLNEQFF
TRBJ2-3,TRBV28,14,CASSWVRTADTQYF
TRBJ2-3,TRBV7-2,16,CASSFRFRGRADTQYF
TRBJ1-1,TRBV7-8,13,CASSIQENTEAFF
TRBJ2-1,TRBV5-1,11,CASSLYNEQFF